Listed below are T cell receptor beta chains from one sample, sequenced in a study of cytomegalovirus exposure and HLA in healthy donors. Using immunoSEQ multiplex PCR, the repertoire was profiled, and TCRdb retains in-frame clones only, with some absent. The repertoire holds about 98,000 clones, with approximately 69% as singletons. Sequencing input: PBMCs. These receptors were taken from a female donor in good health and CMV-seronegative. Both conserved end residues are part of each CDR3. The D gene is left open where the match is weak. Some rows have no size entry. The others give once, few or many, or a class for an expanded clone.

abundance: NA
d_gene: NA
j_gene: TRBJ2-7
v_gene: TRBV7-3
CDR3nt: TGTGCCAGCAGCCTAGGGACACCCCTGGCGTCTCGCGAGCAGTACTTC
CDR3aa: CASSLGTPLASREQYF

abundance: NA
d_gene: NA
j_gene: TRBJ2-6
v_gene: TRBV7-8
CDR3nt: TGTGCCAGCAGCTTAGTTTGGGGCGGAGACTCTGGGGCCAACGTCCTGACTTTC
CDR3aa: CASSLVWGGDSGANVLTF

abundance: NA
d_gene: NA
j_gene: TRBJ2-7
v_gene: TRBV7-9
CDR3nt: TGTGCCAGCAGACCCAAATCCCGCGGGGGAAGGGGGTGGTACGAGCAGTACTTC
CDR3aa: CASRPKSRGGRGWYEQYF

abundance: NA
d_gene: NA
j_gene: TRBJ1-4
v_gene: TRBV6-5
CDR3nt: TGTGCCAGCAGCTACTACAGGACAACTAATGAAAAACTGTTTTTT
CDR3aa: CASSYYRTTNEKLFF

abundance: NA
d_gene: TRBD1
j_gene: TRBJ1-2
v_gene: TRBV10-3
CDR3nt: TGTGCCATCAGTGGGTACGGACAGGGCGAGGATGGCTACACCTTC
CDR3aa: CAISGYGQGEDGYTF

abundance: NA
d_gene: NA
j_gene: TRBJ1-5
v_gene: TRBV28
CDR3nt: TGTGCCAGCCACGGGGGGCAGGCGGGCAATCAGCCCCAGCATTTT
CDR3aa: CASHGGQAGNQPQHF

abundance: NA
d_gene: NA
j_gene: TRBJ1-1
v_gene: TRBV7-2
CDR3nt: TGTGCCAGCAGCTTACACGGGACTGAAGCTTTCTTT
CDR3aa: CASSLHGTEAFF

abundance: NA
d_gene: NA
j_gene: TRBJ2-5
v_gene: TRBV5-1
CDR3nt: TGCGCCAGCAGCTTGGGGCTAGCGCAAGAGACCCAGTACTTC
CDR3aa: CASSLGLAQETQYF

abundance: few
d_gene: NA
j_gene: TRBJ2-7
v_gene: TRBV19
CDR3nt: TGTGCCAGTAGTATTTCTGGCAGGGGATCCTACGAGCAGTACTTC
CDR3aa: CASSISGRGSYEQYF

abundance: few
d_gene: TRBD1
j_gene: TRBJ2-5
v_gene: TRBV9
CDR3nt: TGTGCCAGCAGCGTCCCGGACAGGCAAGAGACCCAGTACTTC
CDR3aa: CASSVPDRQETQYF